The T cell receptor beta chain under discussion was sequenced for a study of T cell responses to AZD1222 COVID-19 vaccine (dated by TCRdb to the early 2020s). For the wider study: AZD1222 recipients whose second dose came at about 4 weeks and those whose second dose came at about 12 weeks were combined into one group, since spike-specific TCR depth and breadth did not differ between the two schedules. Trial participants were enrolled by age into subgroups of 18-55, 56-69 and 70-plus years, and roughly 150, 30 and 60 TCR-sequenced participants, respectively, were included in these subgroups. TCR sequencing covered some 250 trial participants: roughly 200 given two doses of AZD1222 and about 26 given two doses of MenACWY control vaccine. Broader findings and caveats from the paper: Only six AZD1222 recipients were SARS-CoV-2 seropositive at baseline, limiting conclusions about previously exposed vaccinees. After two AZD1222 doses, both the breadth and the depth of spike-specific TCRs were significantly higher than at day 0 and than in MenACWY recipients. The whole spike protein was spanned by vaccine-associated CD4 TCRs, and dominant responses were seen in regions 160-218 and 743-854. Because no samples from the day 14 peak response were available, repertoires could be characterized only after the peak T cell response. Participants were mostly white British and included more females than males, and it was suggested by the authors that clonal diversity may have been underestimated. In the small 56-69-year group, the increase in depth fell short of significance, most likely because of low power. Reportedly, almost half of the unique spike-specific TCRs recognized epitopes lying outside the regions that are mutated in the B.1.351 and B.1.1.7 variants.

Regarding this clone: What this receptor recognizes is not known. Per-base qualities were not stored, and no clone one base away is much larger.

The sample's time point label is to be understood as: baseline before first vaccination. The vaccinee samples were drawn from two UK trials, COV001 and COV002, one of which was a single-blind randomized controlled phase 2/3 trial testing AZD1222 (ChAdOx1 nCoV-19) in healthy adults. For TCRbeta chain sequencing, PBMC samples from trial participants were taken at day 0 and at day 28 after the second dose. CDR1 KGHSH and CDR2 LQKENI are derived from the germline V gene. V gives up 3 bases and J gives up 2 bases, and the segment between their germline ends measures 13 bases. From its cysteine to its phenylalanine, the CDR3 spans 15 amino acids. Only the CDR3 DNA is retained, 45 bases long and in frame from the first base. The CDR3 regions of human TCRbeta chains were analyzed by immunosequencing. The study's own analysis went as follows. TCRs in the repertoires were compared against a reference library of SARS-CoV-2-specific TCRs that had been generated with the MIRA antigen-specificity platform. Breadth was defined as the fraction of unique TCRs that were SARS-CoV-2-associated, and depth was defined as the fraction of total T cells that were SARS-CoV-2-associated. Using the MIRA data, each spike-specific TCR was assigned both to the spike region to which the TCR was reactive and to a CD4 or CD8 class. Log10-transformed breadth and depth values were compared by one-way ANOVA with Sidak's multiple comparisons tests. Here the immuneACCESS table is served through TCRdb, limited to in-frame sequences with V and J called. Missing clones are a known gap in these copies; in checked studies unresolved V genes cover under half, and the rest lacks a known reason. The V and J calls and clone size come from that table; D and trimming were worked out from the DNA. The sample table records about 84,000 clones; roughly 85% of these occur just once. Roughly 1.6% of the sample is in the top ten clones.

Recombination linked TRBV18 to TRBJ1-2; TRBD1 could be the D gene, as 6 bases match. The source is an adult in good health. The specimen was peripheral blood, collected on day 0 of AZD1222 vaccination. In nucleotide form, the sequence is TGTGCCAGCTCACCTCCCCAGGGGCGCAACTATGGCTACACCTTC. Its translation reads: CASSPPQGRNYGYTF.